The source of this T cell receptor beta chain is a study of technical replicates of blood from a handful of donors. Assay used: immunoSEQ multiplex PCR; TCRdb lists only in-frame clones, some missing. Of roughly 66,000 clones in the sample, approximately 86% were seen once. The specimen was PBMCs. The TCR was taken from a human donor in good health. Some clones in this sample may be carry-over from other donors' samples.

CDR3 amino acids: CASSLAEIRYNEQFF. The CDR3 bases are TGTGCCAGCAGCTTGGCGGAGATCCGTTACAATGAGCAGTTCTTC. The chain is built from TRBV5-4 and TRBJ2-1; D call uncertain. Trimming removed 0 bases from V and 4 bases from J, with 11 bases in between. CDR3 size: 15 residues. Germline V gene sequence: CDR1 SGHNT, CDR2 YYREEE (reference sequence).